These 10 T cell receptor beta chains were all obtained from the same sample, sequenced in a study of T cell responses to AZD1222 COVID-19 vaccine. Method: immunoSEQ multiplex PCR; TCRdb's copy keeps in-frame clones and lacks some. Found here are 65,000 to 80,000 clones, around nine tenths of them singletons; the top ten hold 3.5% to 5%. The material was peripheral blood, obtained on day 0 of AZD1222 vaccination. The receptor set was obtained from an adult in good health.

With regard to this clone: Distinct nucleotide sequences in the sample also encode this CDR3. This chain uses TRBV7-2 with TRBJ2-5; D perhaps matches TRBD2 (5 bases). CDR3 length equals 15 residues. Per germline, CDR1 SGHTA and CDR2 FQGNSA. Trimming removed 5 bases from V and 1 base from J, with 14 bases in between. CDR3 coding DNA: TGTGCCAGCAGCCTAGGCGGCGGGCCCCAAGAGACCCAGTACTTC. Its protein is CASSLGGGPQETQYF.

The CDR3 loop reads CAWSVPYSYEQYF. In nucleotides, the CDR3 is TGTGCCTGGAGCGTCCCGTACTCCTACGAGCAGTACTTC. This chain connects TRBV30 to TRBJ2-7; D is uncertain. The CDR3 loop spans 13 amino acids. Germline values: CDR1 GTSNPN, CDR2 SVGIG (reference sequence). V gave up 3 bases and J gave up 0 bases, with 9 bases separating them.

The chain employs TRBV7-3 and TRBJ2-7, with 10 bases matching TRBD1. The CDR3 consists of 14 residues. With V trimmed by 5 bases and J by 7 bases, 8 bases remained unmatched. Germline CDR1 SGHTA, CDR2 FQGTGA. CDR3 DNA sequence: TGTGCCAGCAGCCCCGGGACAGGGGCCGGGGAGCAGTACTTC. Translated: CASSPGTGAGEQYF.

The V call is TRBV5-1, the J call TRBJ1-3; D unclear. The V end lost 0 bases, the J end lost 1 base, and 8 bases lay between the germline ends. In germline, CDR1 is SGHRS, CDR2 YFSETQ. CDR3 length: 15 residues. The CDR3 loop is CASSLGHVSGNTIYF. CDR3 bases: TGCGCCAGCAGCTTGGGACACGTATCTGGAAACACCATATATTTT.

The gene calls are TRBV13 and TRBJ1-4; 11 nucleotides match TRBD1. Germline V gene lookup returns CDR1 PRHDT and CDR2 FYEKMQ (reference sequence). The CDR3 has 14 residues. Unmatched junction bases numbered 9, after V lost 2 bases and J lost 16 bases. CDR3 nucleotide sequence: TGTGCCAGCAGCTTACGAGGGACAGGGGGAGAGTCGTTTTTT. It is translated as CASSLRGTGGESFF.

V usage is TRBV6-4 and J usage is TRBJ2-5, with 10 bases lining up with TRBD2. The CDR3 consists of 16 residues. Trimming at V came to 4 bases and at J to 0 bases, leaving 5 bases not matched to a gene. CDR1 is MRHNA and CDR2 is SNTAGT in the germline V gene. CDR3: CASSVESGGDQETQYF. The DNA of the CDR3 is TGTGCCAGCAGTGTAGAGAGCGGGGGGGACCAAGAGACCCAGTACTTC.

DNA for the CDR3: TGCGCCAGCAGCTTGATGGGGGACTCTGGAAACACCATATATTTT. Protein product: CASSLMGDSGNTIYF. The J gene is TRBJ1-3, the V gene TRBV5-1; TRBD1 might be the D (5 bases). Germline V lookup: CDR1 SGHRS, CDR2 YFSETQ. V shed 1 base and J shed 0 bases, with 8 bases lying between them. The CDR3 runs to 15 residues.

The rearrangement uses TRBV9 and TRBJ1-3, with TRBD1 identical over 8 bases. The CDR3 consists of 18 residues. Trimming took 4 bases from V and 2 from J; bases not matched to a gene: 14. CDR1 is SGDLS, CDR2 YYNGEE, per germline. This chain's CDR3 is CASSPLTGAFLTGNTIYF. CDR3 bases: TGTGCCAGCAGCCCGCTGACAGGGGCCTTCCTCACTGGAAACACCATATATTTT.

This clone was seen once. V and J are TRBV19 and TRBJ1-5; 8 bases match TRBD1. With V trimmed by 3 bases and J by 4 bases, 2 bases remained unmatched. The CDR3 has 14 residues. Germline V gives CDR1 LNHDA, CDR2 SQIVND (reference sequence). The CDR3: CASSIRQGNQPQHF. The CDR3 DNA follows: TGTGCCAGTAGTATCCGACAGGGGAATCAGCCCCAGCATTTT.

The V call is TRBV6-2 or TRBV6-3, the J call TRBJ2-3; D is possibly TRBD2 (5 bases). V was pared by 2 bases and J by 0 bases, with 9 bases between. The CDR3 totals 15 residues. In germline, CDR1 is MNHEY, CDR2 SVGEGT. The CDR3 region has the DNA TGTGCCAGCAGTTACAGACTACAAAGCACAGATACGCAGTATTTT. It is translated as CASSYRLQSTDTQYF.